A single T cell receptor beta chain is shown here with its context. Its antigen is not known. This sample is drawn from a study of shared clonotypes between healthy human individuals. Points from the study as a whole: Sampling included only blood; tissue repertoires likely differ.

Researchers reported that CD8 memory united CD45RO+ cells with CCR7-negative CD45RA+ TemRA cells. The table came from immunoSEQ multiplex PCR; TCRdb's copy has only in-frame clones and leaves some out. The sample lists around 95,000 clones; 67% were seen once. The length of the CDR3 is 10 residues. CDR1 is GTSNPN and CDR2 is SVGIG in the germline V gene (reference sequence). The trim removed 2 bases at V and 13 bases at J, leaving 3 bases unmatched. This clonotype was obtained from a man aged 25-45 years in good health. J is TRBJ1-2 and V is TRBV30; 8 bases are a match to TRBD1. Sequencing was done on a sample of memory CD8+ T cells sorted from blood. Subset defined: CD45RO+ cells pooled with CCR7-negative TemRA cells. CDR3 residues: CAWSQGAVTF. In DNA form, the CDR3 reads TGTGCCTGGAGTCAGGGGGCTGTCACCTTC.